This T cell receptor (beta chain) was retrieved from a study of blood T cell repertoires in COVID-19. Trimming shortened V by 7 bases and J by 0 bases, and 10 bases separated the two germline ends. Germline CDR1 reads LNHDA; CDR2 reads SQIVND (reference sequence). This CDR3 contains 14 residues. Authors' data handling: For nucleated cells, counts were estimated from reference gene primer amplification. Assay used: immunoSEQ multiplex PCR; TCRdb lists only in-frame clones, some missing. That table is the source of V, J and clone size, and D and trimming were worked out from the DNA. The sample lists approximately 220,000 clones, around 89% seen once, with under 3% in the top ten. Recovered Cohort 3 donors showed two negative PCRs, clearance, or symptom resolution.

Source material: PBMCs or T cells enriched from blood (not recorded which). V and J are TRBV19 and TRBJ1-5; D gene ambiguous. This TCR was recovered from a woman aged 25 to 39 who had recovered from COVID-19. CDR3 protein: CASNILNSNQPQHF. CDR3 DNA: TGTGCCAGTAACATATTAAATAGCAATCAGCCCCAGCATTTT.